This entry concerns a single T cell receptor (beta chain). Its target is unknown. The record originates from a study of OX40 agonist ivuxolimab in advanced cancers. Looking at the study overall: Partial responses were achieved by three patients, one with hepatocellular carcinoma and two with cutaneous melanoma. Study-wide points: In CD8+ T cells, expanded clones were on average more numerous than in CD4+. Individuals who were partial responders at 0.1-3.0 mg/kg had clonal expansion that ranked among the lowest.

Trimming cost V 4 bases and J 8 bases, with 7 bases left between them. The germline CDR1 and CDR2 sequences are SGHNT and YYREEE (reference sequence). The CDR3 is 11 amino acids. Sampled blood was obtained at baseline, cycle 4 day 1, and cycle 7 day 1. Method: immunoSEQ multiplex PCR; TCRdb's copy keeps in-frame clones and lacks some. The sample consists of fewer than 75,000 clones, around 84% of them appearing once. The sample in question was CD4+ or CD8+ T cells sorted from blood, obtained in a trial of the OX40 agonist ivuxolimab. The source of this sequence is an adult with an advanced solid tumor such as melanoma, head and neck, liver or kidney cancer. This chain links TRBV5-4 with TRBJ2-1, with D uncertain. CDR3 loop: CASSVSDEQFF. CDR3 nucleotides: TGTGCCAGCAGCGTGTCGGATGAGCAGTTCTTC.